The clone carrying this T cell receptor (beta chain) was picked up many times. Its cognate antigen is unknown. Amplification of TCR beta CDR3 regions used RNA transcripts. Second-round multiplex PCR came after first-round RT-PCR with HTBI primers. TCRdb reanalysed the multiplex PCR reads using MiXCR and keeps one entry per CDR3 protein. The sample lists about 620,000 distinct CDR3 sequences; approximately 22% were seen once. This record belongs to a study of Graves' ophthalmopathy and Graves' hyperthyroidism. General study results and limits: Thyroid clonotypes that were expanded above 0.001 frequency mostly also appeared in blood.

The sequenced sample consisted of peripheral blood. This receptor was identified in a woman between 18 and 30 years old with stable Graves' hyperthyroidism. Some clones in this sample may be carry-over from other donors' samples.

CDR3 in amino acids: CASSPTTWLAGYTF. The CDR3 nucleotides read TGTGCCAGCAGCCCTACGACATGGTTGGCCGGCTACACCTTC. The chain links TRBV7-8 to TRBJ1-2, with unresolved D. V dropped 5 bases and J dropped 8 bases, with 18 bases sitting between them. Germline CDR1 SGHVS, CDR2 FQNEAQ. The CDR3 consists of 14 residues. The whole variable domain, remainder taken from reference TRBV7-8 and TRBJ1-2, is GAGVSQSPRYKVAKRGQDVALRCDPISGHVSLFWYQQALGQGPEFLTYFQNEAQLDKSGLPSDRFFAERPEGSVSTLKIQRTQQEDSAVYLCASSPTTWLAGYTFGSGTRLTVV.